This entry features one T cell receptor (beta chain) sequence. The specificity of this receptor is unknown. Qualities for individual bases were not recorded, and no much larger clone is one base off. This entry is derived from a study of Ad26.COV2.S vaccination and SARS-CoV-2 variants (dated by TCRdb to 2020 to 2022). Regarding the complete study: Donors in the vaccine arm were drawn from COV1001, a multicentre, randomized, double-blind, placebo-controlled phase I-IIa trial testing Ad26.COV2.S in healthy adults. Dosing of Ad26.COV2.S was intramuscular, at either 5x10^10 or 1x10^11 viral particles, delivered as one shot or as two shots spaced 56 days apart. The TCR-sequenced set comprised about 32 samples: 19 Ad26.COV2.S vaccine recipients, 5 placebo recipients and 8 SARS-CoV-2 convalescent individuals. Throughout the experiments and outcome assessment, investigators stayed blinded to trial group allocation. Trial participants were randomized into five groups of five, in which low-dose or high-dose Ad26.COV2.S was given once or twice, or placebo was given on both occasions. The specificity and breadth of SARS-CoV-2-reactive T cell receptors after Ad26.COV2.S vaccination were assessed by TCRbeta repertoire sequencing.

The immunoSEQ Assay was used to sequence TCRbeta CDR3 regions. After extraction, genomic DNA underwent amplification by bias-controlled multiplex PCR, followed by high-throughput sequencing. On the authors' methods: To quantify the absolute abundance of every unique TCRbeta CDR3 region, sequences were collapsed and filtered. Usable DNA was measured by amplifying reference genes present in all nucleated cells, and TCRbeta template counts were normalized to that usable DNA to estimate T cell fraction. Repertoire TCRs were annotated as SARS-CoV-2-specific by exact matching of V gene, CDR3 amino acid sequence and J gene to a known reactive TCR set. The reference SARS-CoV-2 TCR set was obtained from MIRA and was filtered for enrichment in COVID-19-positive ImmuneCODE repertoires, whereby public or cross-reactive TCRs were removed. Based on the MIRA antigens, annotated TCRs were further analysed at the level of specific ORF or position within ORF. Depth was the summed frequency of annotated unique rearrangements, while breadth was defined as annotated unique rearrangements over total unique productive rearrangements. TCR breadth was compared between groups using two-sided Wilcoxon rank-sum tests. In its TCRdb copy, this immuneACCESS table keeps in-frame sequences only and misses some clones. Where compared with another copy, unresolved V genes explain less than half of these, and the others have no known cause. D and trimming come from the DNA, and the V and J calls and clone size come from that table. Counted in this sample were approximately 360,000 clones; roughly 85% of them appeared once. The ten largest clonotypes hold about 7.1% of the sample.

The treatment or condition label of this sample denotes: about 20 received Ad26.COV2.S at low or high dose, single or two shots; about 5 received placebo; per-sample allocation not given. For vaccine and placebo recipients, the sequenced repertoires came from samples collected on day 63 after the first injection. Between 29 July and 7 August 2020, Cohort 1b enrolled about two dozen adults aged 18-55 years at one site in Boston, USA. As a vaccine, Ad26.COV2.S was a replication-incompetent adenovirus type 26 vector that expressed a prefusion-stabilized SARS-CoV-2 spike protein derived from the original Wuhan strain. V lost 1 base and J lost 6 bases; the stretch between them is 4 bases long. The CDR3 numbers 12 residues from cysteine through phenylalanine. The DNA shown is the 36-base CDR3, in frame from base 1. Per the germline V gene, SGHDN is the CDR1 and FVKESK is the CDR2. General conclusions and limits of the study: The study lacked the statistical power to compare responses across vaccine doses or regimens. Substantial breadth of spike-specific CD8+ and CD4+ T cell responses was reported after vaccination. The authors noted that total T cell responses may have been underestimated by the TCR breadth and depth analyses. Vaccine and placebo recipients had comparable non-spike TCR breadth, which fits with the vaccine containing only spike. Ad26.COV2.S recipients had higher spike-specific TCR breadth than placebo recipients (P = 0.0014).

This TCR derives from a person aged 18-60 years who received the Ad26.COV2.S COVID-19 vaccine or a placebo. Specimen: peripheral blood, collected in a trial of Ad26.COV2.S vaccine versus placebo. This chain is built from TRBV14 and TRBJ2-1; no D gene can be assigned with confidence. The sequenced DNA: TGTGCCAGCAGCCAAGGACCCAATGAGCAGTTCTTC. This translates into CASSQGPNEQFF.